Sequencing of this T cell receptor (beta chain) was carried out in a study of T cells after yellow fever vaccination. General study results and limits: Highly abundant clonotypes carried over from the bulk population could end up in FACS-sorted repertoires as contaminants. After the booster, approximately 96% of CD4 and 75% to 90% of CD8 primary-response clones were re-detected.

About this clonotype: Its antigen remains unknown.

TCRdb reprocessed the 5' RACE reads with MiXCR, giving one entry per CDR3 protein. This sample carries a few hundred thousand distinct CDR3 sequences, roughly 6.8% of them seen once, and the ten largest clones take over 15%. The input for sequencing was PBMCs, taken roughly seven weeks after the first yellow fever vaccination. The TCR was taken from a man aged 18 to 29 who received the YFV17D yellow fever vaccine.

For the CDR3, the DNA is TGTGCCAGCAGACGCGTTAGCGGGAGCACAGATACGCAGTATTTT. As protein: CASRRVSGSTDTQYF. The J gene is TRBJ2-3, the V gene TRBV12-3 or TRBV12-4, with 7 positions matching TRBD2. The CDR3 totals 15 residues. Trimming removed 6 bases from V and 0 bases from J; junction bases left unmatched: 6.